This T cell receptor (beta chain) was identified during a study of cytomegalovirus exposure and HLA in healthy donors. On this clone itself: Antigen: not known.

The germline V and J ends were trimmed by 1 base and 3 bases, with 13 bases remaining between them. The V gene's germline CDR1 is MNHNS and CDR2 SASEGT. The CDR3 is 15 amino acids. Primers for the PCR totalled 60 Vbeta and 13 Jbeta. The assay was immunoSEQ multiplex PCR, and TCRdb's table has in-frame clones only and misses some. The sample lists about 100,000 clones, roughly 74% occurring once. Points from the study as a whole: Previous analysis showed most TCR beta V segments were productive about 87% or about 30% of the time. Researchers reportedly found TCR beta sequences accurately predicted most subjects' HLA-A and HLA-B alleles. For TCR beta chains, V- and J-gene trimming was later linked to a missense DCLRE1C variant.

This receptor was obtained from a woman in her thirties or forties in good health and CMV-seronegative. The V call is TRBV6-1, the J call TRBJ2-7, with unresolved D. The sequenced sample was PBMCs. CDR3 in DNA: TGTGCCAGCAGTGAAGATGGTACAAACGTCTACGAGCAGTACTTC. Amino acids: CASSEDGTNVYEQYF.